This TCR beta chain was found in a study of CD8 T cells in ankylosing spondylitis. Study-wide results and caveats: What seemed typical of ankylosing spondylitis blood was a TCR beta motif built from roughly eight highly homologous variants.

V was pared by 2 bases and J by 5 bases, with 19 bases between. Germline CDR1 and CDR2: SNHLY and FYNNEI. The CDR3 consists of 17 residues. In TCRdb, the 5' RACE reads were re-called with MiXCR into one record per CDR3 protein. The table has about 90,000 distinct CDR3 sequences, around 8.3% seen once; the top ten hold more than 30%. Of note for this clonotype: Its antigen is undetermined.

This clonotype was sampled from a male donor with ankylosing spondylitis. The rearrangement joins TRBV2 to TRBJ1-5; D is unresolved. Sequencing input: blood, either unsorted or a sorted T cell fraction (not recorded which). The DNA for the CDR3 is TGTGCCAGCAGTGAATGGTCTCGGGGATCCGGGGATCAGCCCCAGCATTTT. It translates to CASSEWSRGSGDQPQHF.